This T cell receptor beta chain was sequenced during a study of OX40 agonist ivuxolimab in advanced cancers. About the study: Hepatocellular carcinoma, melanoma, renal cell or head and neck cancer was diagnosed in the dose-escalation patients.

Blood samples were obtained at baseline, cycle 4 day 1, and cycle 7 day 1. The table came from immunoSEQ multiplex PCR; TCRdb's copy has only in-frame clones and leaves some out. The sample has over 85,000 clones, around 83% seen once; the top ten hold over 1.1%. The germline V and J ends were trimmed by 6 bases and 2 bases, with 14 bases remaining between them. The germline V gene has CDR1 MNHEY and CDR2 SVGAGI. This CDR3 is built from 14 residues. The chain uses TRBV6-5 and TRBJ2-7; tentative D call: TRBD1 (6 bases). The TCR was taken from an adult with an advanced solid tumor such as melanoma, head and neck, liver or kidney cancer. Sequenced material: CD4+ or CD8+ T cells sorted from blood, taken in a trial of the OX40 agonist ivuxolimab. CDR3: CASRARTAPYEQYF. Written as DNA, the CDR3 is TGTGCCAGCAGGGCTAGGACAGCCCCCTACGAGCAGTACTTC.